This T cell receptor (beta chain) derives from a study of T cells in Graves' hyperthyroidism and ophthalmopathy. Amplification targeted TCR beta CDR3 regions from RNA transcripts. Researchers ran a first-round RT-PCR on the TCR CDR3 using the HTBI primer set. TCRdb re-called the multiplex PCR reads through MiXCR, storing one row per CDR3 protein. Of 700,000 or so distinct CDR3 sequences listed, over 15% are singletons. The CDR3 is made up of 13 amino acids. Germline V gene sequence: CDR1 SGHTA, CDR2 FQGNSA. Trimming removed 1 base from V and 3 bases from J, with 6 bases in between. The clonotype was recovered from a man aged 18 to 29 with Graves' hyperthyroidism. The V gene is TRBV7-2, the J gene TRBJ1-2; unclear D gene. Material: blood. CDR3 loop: CASSLDWDYGYTF. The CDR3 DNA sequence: TGTGCCAGCAGCTTAGATTGGGACTATGGCTACACCTTC.